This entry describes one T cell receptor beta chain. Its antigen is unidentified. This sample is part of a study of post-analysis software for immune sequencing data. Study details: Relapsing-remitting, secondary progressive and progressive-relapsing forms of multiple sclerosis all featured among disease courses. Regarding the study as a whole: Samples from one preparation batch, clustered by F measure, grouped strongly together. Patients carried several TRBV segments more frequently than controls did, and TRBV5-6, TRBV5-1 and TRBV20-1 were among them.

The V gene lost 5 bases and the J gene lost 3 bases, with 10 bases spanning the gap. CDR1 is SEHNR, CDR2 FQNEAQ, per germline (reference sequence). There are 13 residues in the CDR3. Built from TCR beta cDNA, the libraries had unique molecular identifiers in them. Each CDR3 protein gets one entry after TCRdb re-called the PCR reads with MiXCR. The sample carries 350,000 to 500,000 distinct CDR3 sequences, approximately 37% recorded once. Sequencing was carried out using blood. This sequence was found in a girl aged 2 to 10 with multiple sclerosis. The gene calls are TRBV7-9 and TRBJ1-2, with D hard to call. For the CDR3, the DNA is TGTGCCAGCAGCCTTCGGTGGGACTATGGCTACACCTTC. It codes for CASSLRWDYGYTF.